The 12 T cell receptor beta chains given below trace back to one sample, sequenced in a study of blood T cell repertoires in COVID-19 (dated by TCRdb to the early 2020s). Library creation used the immunoSEQ multiplex PCR assay. Held by TCRdb, this immuneACCESS table contains in-frame sequences only and omits some clones. Under half of the omission traces to an unresolved V gene where checked; the cause of the rest is unknown. Present in this sample are under 350,000 clones, approximately 83% of which were seen just once. The ten biggest clones cover 11% of the sample. Sequenced material: peripheral blood. The receptors stem from a woman between 65 and 79 years old with acute or convalescent COVID-19.

The CDR3 DNA reads TGTGCCAGCAGCTTGGTTGGAGTACGGCAGCCCCAGCATTTT. Encoded protein: CASSLVGVRQPQHF. This chain links TRBV5-6 with TRBJ1-5, with D unresolved. Trimming shortened V by 0 bases and J by 7 bases, and 11 bases separated the two germline ends. Looked up from germline, CDR1 is SGHDT and CDR2 is YYEEEE. The CDR3 extends over 14 amino acids.

The rearrangement uses TRBV7-8 and TRBJ2-5, with D tentatively TRBD1 (5 bases). Germline assignment: CDR1 SGHVS and CDR2 FQNEAQ. V lost 5 bases and J lost 14, with 18 bases in between. The CDR3 sequence is 12 residues long. CDR3 sequence (DNA): TGTGCCAGCAGCCTCCTCTCCGGACACGATTACTTC. It yields the protein CASSLLSGHDYF.

The rearrangement uses TRBV7-6 and TRBJ2-3; 8 bases line up with TRBD2. Unmatched junction bases numbered 11, after V lost 5 bases and J lost 1 base. This CDR3 comprises 17 residues. Germline CDR1 and CDR2: SGHVS and FNYEAQ. The chain's CDR3 is CASSGGSGLERTDTQYF. The CDR3, as DNA: TGTGCCAGCAGCGGGGGATCGGGACTAGAACGCACAGATACGCAGTATTTT.

The chain carries TRBV21-1 and TRBJ2-5; whether TRBD1, the table's D call, matches the DNA was not checked. TRBV21-1 is tagged as a pseudogene. This CDR3 contains 15 residues. DNA for the CDR3: TGTGCCAGCAGCCTTGACAGGGAGAGAAAAGAGACCCAGTACTTC. Translating gives CASSLDRERKETQYF.

This chain joins TRBV5-1 and TRBJ1-4; D is uncertain. CDR1 is SGHRS and CDR2 is YFSETQ in the germline V gene. V lost 5 bases, J lost 3 bases, and 8 bases lay in between. The CDR3 sequence is 13 residues long. This CDR3 is CASSFTPNEKLFF. In DNA, the CDR3 is TGCGCCAGCAGTTTTACACCTAATGAAAAACTGTTTTTT.

The chain combines TRBV5-4 with TRBJ2-1, with 8 nucleotides matching TRBD2. The CDR3 has 16 residues. V lost 3 bases, J lost 4 bases, and 9 bases stayed unmatched. Germline-derived CDR1 and CDR2 are SGHNT and YYREEE (reference sequence). The DNA for the CDR3 is TGTGCCAGCAGCTCCGGCGGCGGGGGGTTATACAATGAGCAGTTCTTC. Amino acids: CASSSGGGGLYNEQFF.

J is TRBJ1-1 and V is TRBV6-6; D possibly corresponds to TRBD1 (5 bases). The V gene's germline CDR1 is MNHNY and CDR2 SVGAGI (reference sequence). V lost 4 bases, J lost 1 base, and 13 bases lay in between. This CDR3 spans 15 amino acids. CDR3 sequence (DNA): TGTGCCAGCAGTTCACGGGGGGGTAGGAACACTGAAGCTTTCTTT. Translated: CASSSRGGRNTEAFF.

The rearrangement uses TRBV10-3 and TRBJ2-7, with TRBD2 matching over 11 bases. V trimming: 7 bases; J trimming: 5 bases; junction bases outside the gene matches: 10. CDR1 ENHRY and CDR2 SYGVKD come from the germline V gene. The CDR3 contains 15 residues. The CDR3 region is CAITGSGGAADEQYF. CDR3 sequence (DNA): TGTGCCATCACGGGTAGCGGGGGGGCCGCGGACGAGCAGTACTTC.

The count of this clone is one. J is TRBJ1-4 and V is TRBV10-1; TRBD1 aligns across 7 bases. Germline V gives CDR1 WNHNN, CDR2 SYGVQD (reference sequence). V was pared by 8 bases and J by 2 bases, with 8 bases of the junction left unmatched. CDR3 length: 15 residues. CDR3 sequence (DNA): TGCGCCAGCCCCCGACAGGGTGGGACTAATGAAAAACTGTTTTTT. Translating gives CASPRQGGTNEKLFF.

The chain has TRBV5-5 and TRBJ2-2, with a tentative D call TRBD1 (6 bases). Trimming cost V 4 bases and J 2 bases, with 12 bases left between them. CDR1 and CDR2 (germline): SGHKS, YYEKEE (reference sequence). This CDR3 is built from 15 residues. The CDR3 DNA reads TGTGCCAGCAGCCTGACAGGCGGTAACACCGGGGAGCTGTTTTTT. This gives the protein CASSLTGGNTGELFF.

The genes are TRBV5-1 and TRBJ2-6, with TRBD2 as a possible D gene (6 bases). CDR3 length equals 15 residues. The germline V gene encodes CDR1 SGHRS and CDR2 YFSETQ. Trimming cost V 0 bases and J 2 bases, with 6 bases left between them. CDR3 loop: CASSLAGAGANVLTF. CDR3 DNA: TGCGCCAGCAGCTTGGCGGGGGCTGGGGCCAACGTCCTGACTTTC.

The rearrangement joins TRBV20-1 to TRBJ2-7; no definite D call. The CDR3 extends over 11 amino acids. V lost 2 bases, J lost 9 bases, and 11 bases lay in between. CDR1 is DFQATT and CDR2 is SNEGSKA in the germline V gene (reference sequence). CDR3 loop: CSARWANAQYF. The DNA for the CDR3 is TGCAGTGCTAGATGGGCGAACGCGCAGTACTTC.